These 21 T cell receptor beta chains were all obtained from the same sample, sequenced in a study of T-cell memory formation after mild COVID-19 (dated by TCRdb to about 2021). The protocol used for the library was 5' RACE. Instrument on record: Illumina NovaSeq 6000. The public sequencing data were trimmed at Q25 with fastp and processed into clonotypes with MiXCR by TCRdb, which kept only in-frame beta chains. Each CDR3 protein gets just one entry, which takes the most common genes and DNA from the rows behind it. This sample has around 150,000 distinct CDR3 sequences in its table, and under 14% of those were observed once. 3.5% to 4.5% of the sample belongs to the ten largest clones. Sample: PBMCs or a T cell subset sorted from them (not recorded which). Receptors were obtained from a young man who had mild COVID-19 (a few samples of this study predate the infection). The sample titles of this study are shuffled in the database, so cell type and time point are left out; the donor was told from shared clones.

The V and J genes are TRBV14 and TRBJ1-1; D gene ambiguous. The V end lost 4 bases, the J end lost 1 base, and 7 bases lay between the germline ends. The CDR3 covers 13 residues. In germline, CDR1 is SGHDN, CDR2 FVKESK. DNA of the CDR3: TGTGCCAGCAGCCGCCAGAGGAACACTGAAGCTTTCTTT. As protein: CASSRQRNTEAFF. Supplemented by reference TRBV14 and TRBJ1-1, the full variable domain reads EAGVTQFPSHSVIEKGQTVTLRCDPISGHDNLYWYRRVMGKEIKFLLHFVKESKQDESGMPNNRFLAERTGGTYSTLKVQPAELEDSGVYFCASSRQRNTEAFFGQGTRLTVV.

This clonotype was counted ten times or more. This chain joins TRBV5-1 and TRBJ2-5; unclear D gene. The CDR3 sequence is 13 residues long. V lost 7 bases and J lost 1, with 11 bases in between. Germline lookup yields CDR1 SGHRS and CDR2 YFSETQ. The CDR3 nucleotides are TGCGCCAGCGGTACGGGCACCCAAGAGACCCAGTACTTC. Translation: CASGTGTQETQYF.

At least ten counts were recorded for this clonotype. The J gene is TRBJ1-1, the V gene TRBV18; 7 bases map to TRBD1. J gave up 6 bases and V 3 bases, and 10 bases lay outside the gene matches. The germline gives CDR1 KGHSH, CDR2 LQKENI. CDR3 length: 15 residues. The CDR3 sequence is CASSPRQGGSAEAFF. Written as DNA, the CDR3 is TGTGCCAGCTCACCGCGCCAGGGGGGTTCCGCTGAAGCTTTCTTT.

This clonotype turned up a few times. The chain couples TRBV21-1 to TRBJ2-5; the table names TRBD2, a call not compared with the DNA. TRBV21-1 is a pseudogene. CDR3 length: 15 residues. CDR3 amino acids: CASSKEAGGQETQYF. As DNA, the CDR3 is TGTGCCAGCAGCAAAGAAGCGGGGGGACAAGAGACCCAGTACTTC.

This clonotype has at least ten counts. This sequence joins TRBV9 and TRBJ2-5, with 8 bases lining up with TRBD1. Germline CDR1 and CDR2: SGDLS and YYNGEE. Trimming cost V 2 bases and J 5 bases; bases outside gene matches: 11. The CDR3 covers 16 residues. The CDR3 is CASSVSPRDRRETQYF. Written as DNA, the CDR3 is TGTGCCAGCAGCGTCTCCCCCCGGGACAGGCGGGAGACCCAGTACTTC. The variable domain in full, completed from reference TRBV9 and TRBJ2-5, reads DSGVTQTPKHLITATGQRVTLRCSPRSGDLSVYWYQQSLDQGLQFLIQYYNGEERAKGNILERFSAQQFPDLHSELNLSSLELGDSALYFCASSVSPRDRRETQYFGPGTRLLVL.

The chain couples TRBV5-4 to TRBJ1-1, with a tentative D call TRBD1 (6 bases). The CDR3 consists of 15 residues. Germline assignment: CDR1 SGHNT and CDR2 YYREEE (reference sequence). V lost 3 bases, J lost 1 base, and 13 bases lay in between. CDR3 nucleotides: TGTGCCAGCAGCTCCCCGGGACACCCGAACACTGAAGCTTTCTTT. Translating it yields CASSSPGHPNTEAFF. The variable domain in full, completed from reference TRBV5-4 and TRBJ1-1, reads ETGVTQSPTHLIKTRGQQVTLRCSSQSGHNTVSWYQQALGQGPQFIFQYYREEENGRGNFPPRFSGLQFPNYSSELNVNALELDDSALYLCASSSPGHPNTEAFFGQGTRLTVV.

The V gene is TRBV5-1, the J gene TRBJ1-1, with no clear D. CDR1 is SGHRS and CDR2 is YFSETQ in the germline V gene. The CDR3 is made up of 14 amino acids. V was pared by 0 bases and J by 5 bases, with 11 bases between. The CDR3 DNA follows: TGCGCCAGCAGCTTGGTGGACGCGAAAACTGAAGCTTTCTTT. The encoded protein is CASSLVDAKTEAFF.

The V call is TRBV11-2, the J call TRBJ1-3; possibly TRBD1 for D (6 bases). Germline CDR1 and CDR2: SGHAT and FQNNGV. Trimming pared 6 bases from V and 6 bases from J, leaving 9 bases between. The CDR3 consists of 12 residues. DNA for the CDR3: TGTGCCAGCAGTTCAGGGGAAAACACCATATATTTT. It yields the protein CASSSGENTIYF.

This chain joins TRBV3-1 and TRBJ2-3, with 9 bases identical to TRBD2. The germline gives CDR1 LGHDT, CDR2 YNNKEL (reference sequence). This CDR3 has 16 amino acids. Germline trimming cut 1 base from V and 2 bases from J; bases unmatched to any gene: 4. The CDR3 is CASSQGLAEYTDTQYF. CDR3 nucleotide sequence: TGTGCCAGCAGCCAAGGACTAGCGGAATACACAGATACGCAGTATTTT.

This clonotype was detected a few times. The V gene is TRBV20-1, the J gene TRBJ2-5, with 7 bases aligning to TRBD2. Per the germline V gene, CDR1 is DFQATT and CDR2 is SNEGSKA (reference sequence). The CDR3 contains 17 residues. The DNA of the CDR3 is TGCAGCCATACCTCCCCCGGCGGCCCCCGGGGAGGGGAGGTCCAGTACTTC. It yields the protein CSHTSPGGPRGGEVQYF.

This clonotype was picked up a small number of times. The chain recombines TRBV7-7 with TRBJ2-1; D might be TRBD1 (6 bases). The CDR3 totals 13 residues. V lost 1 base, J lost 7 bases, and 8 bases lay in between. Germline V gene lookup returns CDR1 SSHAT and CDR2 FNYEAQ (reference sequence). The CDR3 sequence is CASSLVGTNEQFF. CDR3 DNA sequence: TGTGCCAGCAGCTTAGTTGGGACAAATGAGCAGTTCTTC.

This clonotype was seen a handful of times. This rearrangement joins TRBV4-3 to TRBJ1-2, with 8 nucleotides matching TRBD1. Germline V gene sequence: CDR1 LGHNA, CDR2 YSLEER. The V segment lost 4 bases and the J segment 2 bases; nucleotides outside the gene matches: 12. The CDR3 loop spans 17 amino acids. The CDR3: CASSRNLQGVGNYGYTF. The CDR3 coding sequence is TGCGCCAGCAGCCGCAACCTACAGGGGGTCGGCAACTATGGCTACACCTTC.

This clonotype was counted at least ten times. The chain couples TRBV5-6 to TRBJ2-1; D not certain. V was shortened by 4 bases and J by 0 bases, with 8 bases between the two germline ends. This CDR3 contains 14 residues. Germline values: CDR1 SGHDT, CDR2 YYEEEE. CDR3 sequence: CASSQLSSYNEQFF. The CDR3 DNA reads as TGTGCCAGCAGCCAGTTGAGCTCCTACAATGAGCAGTTCTTC. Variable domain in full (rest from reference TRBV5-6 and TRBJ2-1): DAGVTQSPTHLIKTRGQQVTLRCSPKSGHDTVSWYQQALGQGPQFIFQYYEEEERQRGNFPDRFSGHQFPNYSSELNVNALLLGDSALYLCASSQLSSYNEQFFGPGTRLTVL.

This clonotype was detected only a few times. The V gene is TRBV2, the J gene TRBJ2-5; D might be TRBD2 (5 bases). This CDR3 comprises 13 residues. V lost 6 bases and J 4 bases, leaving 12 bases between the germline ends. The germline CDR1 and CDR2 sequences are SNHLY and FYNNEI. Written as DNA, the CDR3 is TGTGCCAGCAGCCCCACTGGAGGAGAGACCCAGTACTTC. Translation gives CASSPTGGETQYF.

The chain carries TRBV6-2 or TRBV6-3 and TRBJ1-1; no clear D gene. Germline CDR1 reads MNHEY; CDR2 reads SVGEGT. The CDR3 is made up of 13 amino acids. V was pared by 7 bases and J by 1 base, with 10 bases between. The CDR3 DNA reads TGTGCCAGCACCCCAGAACCGAACACTGAAGCTTTCTTT. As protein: CASTPEPNTEAFF.

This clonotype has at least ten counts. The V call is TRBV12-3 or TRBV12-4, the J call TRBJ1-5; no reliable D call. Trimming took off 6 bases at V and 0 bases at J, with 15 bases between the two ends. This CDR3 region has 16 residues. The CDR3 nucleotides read TGTGCCAGCAGAACTTCGACTGGGGTTAGCAATCAGCCCCAGCATTTT. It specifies CASRTSTGVSNQPQHF.

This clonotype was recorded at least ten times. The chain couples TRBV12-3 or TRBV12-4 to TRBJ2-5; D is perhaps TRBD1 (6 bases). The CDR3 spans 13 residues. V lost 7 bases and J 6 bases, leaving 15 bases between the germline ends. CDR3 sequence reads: CASMFQGRKTQYF. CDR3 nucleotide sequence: TGTGCCAGCATGTTCCAGGGGAGAAAGACCCAGTACTTC.

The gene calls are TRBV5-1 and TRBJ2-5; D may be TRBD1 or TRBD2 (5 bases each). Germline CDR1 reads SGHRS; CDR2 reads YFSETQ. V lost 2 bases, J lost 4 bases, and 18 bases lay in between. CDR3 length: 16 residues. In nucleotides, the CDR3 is TGCGCCAGCAGCTTATTGGGGGAAGGGAGTAGAGAGACCCAGTACTTC. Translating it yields CASSLLGEGSRETQYF. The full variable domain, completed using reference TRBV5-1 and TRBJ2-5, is KAGVTQTPRYLIKTRGQQVTLSCSPISGHRSVSWYQQTPGQGLQFLFEYFSETQRNKGNFPGRFSGRQFSNSRSEMNVSTLELGDSALYLCASSLLGEGSRETQYFGPGTRLLVL.

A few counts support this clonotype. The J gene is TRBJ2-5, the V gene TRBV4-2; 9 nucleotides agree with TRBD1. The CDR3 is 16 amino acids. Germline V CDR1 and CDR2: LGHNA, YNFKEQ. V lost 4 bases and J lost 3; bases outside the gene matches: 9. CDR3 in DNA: TGTGCCAGCAGCCCCGGGGAACAGGGGGCGAAAGAGACCCAGTACTTC. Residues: CASSPGEQGAKETQYF.

The CDR3 bases are TGTGCCAGCAGCCTTGGGGGGGGCTACGAGCAGTACGTC. Protein: CASSLGGGYEQYV. The chain combines TRBV7-9 with TRBJ2-7, with 7 bases that match TRBD2. This CDR3 region has 13 residues. CDR1 and CDR2 from the germline V gene are SEHNR and FQNEAQ (reference sequence). Trimming cost V 5 bases and J 3 bases; bases outside gene matches: 4.

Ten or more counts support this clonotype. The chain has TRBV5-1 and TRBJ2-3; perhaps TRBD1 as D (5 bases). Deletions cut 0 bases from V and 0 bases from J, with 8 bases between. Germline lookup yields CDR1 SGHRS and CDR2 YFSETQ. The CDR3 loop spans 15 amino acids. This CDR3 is CASSLGGTSTDTQYF. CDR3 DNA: TGCGCCAGCAGCTTGGGGGGCACTAGCACAGATACGCAGTATTTT. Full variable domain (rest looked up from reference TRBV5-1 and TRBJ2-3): KAGVTQTPRYLIKTRGQQVTLSCSPISGHRSVSWYQQTPGQGLQFLFEYFSETQRNKGNFPGRFSGRQFSNSRSEMNVSTLELGDSALYLCASSLGGTSTDTQYFGPGTRLTVL.